The text below deals with one TCR beta chain. Only in-frame clones appear in the TCRdb table, and some are missing; sequencing was by immunoSEQ multiplex PCR. Of roughly 250,000 clones in the sample, 65% to 90% were seen once. The data were obtained in a study of blood T cell repertoires in COVID-19. Looked up from germline, CDR1 is SGDLS and CDR2 is YYNGEE. V lost 4 bases and J lost 4, with 15 bases in between. The CDR3 runs 15 residues. The chain employs TRBV9 and TRBJ1-3, with unresolved D. Material: peripheral blood. The sequence derives from a woman aged 55-69 years with active or convalescent COVID-19. Here the CDR3 reads CASSPRELGGNTIYF. CDR3 sequence (DNA): TGTGCCAGCAGCCCCCGGGAACTAGGGGGAAACACCATATATTTT.